This TCR beta chain was retrieved from a study of identifying expanded T cells in peripheral blood. General observations from the study: Approximately two-week clone count variance significantly increased as total template count grew.

The table came from immunoSEQ multiplex PCR; TCRdb's copy has only in-frame clones and leaves some out. In the table there are about 130,000 clones, less than 90% of which are singletons. Healthy donors had no documented immune events, such as infections, while sampled. Points on this clone: Antigen unknown.

V gave up 0 bases and J gave up 2 bases, with 13 bases separating them. The CDR3 has 16 residues. Germline CDR1 and CDR2: MNHNY and SVGAGI (reference sequence). Sequencing was performed on blood. The receptor's source is a person aged 18-70 years in good health. V is TRBV6-6 and J is TRBJ1-2; D is ambiguous. CDR3 sequence (DNA): TGTGCCAGCAGTTACTCGGAGGGAATTAGGAACTATGGCTACACCTTC. Its protein is CASSYSEGIRNYGYTF.